These 10 T cell receptor beta chains came from one sample sequenced in a study of blood T cell repertoires in COVID-19. TCRdb's table, derived via immunoSEQ multiplex PCR, lists solely in-frame clones and lacks some. The repertoire holds some 30,000 clones, with around 85% as singletons. Sequenced input: peripheral blood. The receptors were gathered from a woman older than 75 with active or convalescent COVID-19.

This chain joins TRBV13 and TRBJ2-5; 10 nucleotides match TRBD2. Germline CDR1 PRHDT, CDR2 FYEKMQ (reference sequence). This CDR3 spans 18 amino acids. The V gene end was trimmed by 5 bases and the J gene end by 5 bases; junction bases not matched to a gene: 17. CDR3 DNA sequence: TGTGCCAGCAGCCAGAGAAATTTAGCGGGGGGAGTGTGGGAGACCCAGTACTTC. Its protein is CASSQRNLAGGVWETQYF.

J is TRBJ1-6 and V is TRBV5-1; no clear D gene. The V end lost 4 bases, the J end lost 6 bases, and 11 bases lay between the germline ends. The germline CDR1 and CDR2 sequences are SGHRS and YFSETQ. This CDR3 has 14 residues. CDR3 DNA: TGCGCCAGCAGCCGAGACTATTTTAATTCACCCCTCCACTTT. Amino acid sequence: CASSRDYFNSPLHF.

Only one count was recorded for this clone. The V call is TRBV6-5, the J call TRBJ2-5; 10 nucleotides match TRBD1. The CDR3 has 14 residues. Germline V gene sequence: CDR1 MNHEY, CDR2 SVGAGI. Trimming took 7 bases from V and 5 from J; bases not matched to a gene: 7. CDR3 bases: TGTGCCAGCATAGACAGGGGGCGCCGGGAGACCCAGTACTTC. It specifies CASIDRGRRETQYF.

Only one count was recorded for this clone. The genes are TRBV5-1 and TRBJ2-2; D possibly corresponds to TRBD2 (6 bases). The germline V gene has CDR1 SGHRS and CDR2 YFSETQ. The CDR3 consists of 14 residues. V gave up 4 bases and J gave up 5 bases, with 12 bases separating them. This CDR3 is CASSRDGGTGELFF. DNA for the CDR3: TGCGCCAGCAGCCGGGACGGGGGAACCGGGGAGCTGTTTTTT.

This rearrangement joins TRBV5-1 to TRBJ1-1; tentative D call: TRBD1 (6 bases). Trimming stripped 5 bases from V and 3 bases from J, with 20 bases between. The CDR3 has 16 amino acids. Germline loops: CDR1 SGHRS, CDR2 YFSETQ. CDR3 protein: CASSPVRDTWDTEAFF. In nucleotides, the CDR3 is TGCGCCAGCAGTCCGGTGAGGGACACATGGGACACTGAAGCTTTCTTT.

The chain recombines TRBV5-4 with TRBJ1-1, with D hard to call. V was pared by 7 bases and J by 1 base, with 14 bases between. The V gene's germline CDR1 is SGHNT and CDR2 YYREEE (reference sequence). CDR3 length: 14 residues. The CDR3 is CASGGKTGNTEAFF. The CDR3 nucleotides read TGTGCCAGCGGCGGGAAGACCGGGAACACTGAAGCTTTCTTT.

This chain joins TRBV21-1 and TRBJ2-7; the table assigns TRBD1, which was not confirmed against the DNA. TRBV21-1 is classified as a pseudogene. The CDR3 totals 16 residues. In DNA, the CDR3 is TGTGCCAGCAGCAAAGAAGGCAGGGATTGGCGATACGAGCAGTACTTC. Translating gives CASSKEGRDWRYEQYF.

The V and J genes are TRBV7-9 and TRBJ1-2; D possibly corresponds to TRBD1 (5 bases). This CDR3 has 14 amino acids. In germline, CDR1 is SEHNR, CDR2 FQNEAQ (reference sequence). V shed 5 bases and J shed 3 bases, with 13 bases lying between them. CDR3 residues: CASSDGGTDYGYTF. The CDR3 nucleotides read TGTGCCAGCAGCGATGGAGGGACCGACTATGGCTACACCTTC. Full variable domain (outside the CDR3, taken from reference TRBV7-9 and TRBJ1-2): DTGVSQNPRHKITKRGQNVTFRCDPISEHNRLYWYRQTLGQGPEFLTYFQNEAQLEKSRLLSDRFSAERPKGSFSTLEIQRTEQGDSAMYLCASSDGGTDYGYTFGSGTRLTVV.

In this sample, this clone turned up a few times. The rearrangement links TRBV11-2 to TRBJ2-7, with 12 bases identical to TRBD2. Germline loops: CDR1 SGHAT, CDR2 FQNNGV. V lost 8 bases, J lost 2 bases, and 4 bases stayed unmatched. The CDR3 runs to 14 residues. CDR3 loop: CASQPSGGAYEQYF. CDR3 sequence (DNA): TGTGCCAGCCAACCTAGCGGGGGGGCCTACGAGCAGTACTTC.

The rearrangement links TRBV7-7 to TRBJ2-3; 7 bases map to TRBD1. Germline values: CDR1 SSHAT, CDR2 FNYEAQ (reference sequence). The CDR3 consists of 13 residues. Germline trimming cut 6 bases from V and 3 bases from J; bases unmatched to any gene: 3. Here the CDR3 reads CASSVRGTDTQYF. The CDR3 nucleotides are TGTGCCAGCAGTGTCAGGGGGACAGATACGCAGTATTTT.